What follows are 17 T cell receptor beta chains derived from one specimen sequenced in a study of blood T cell repertoires in COVID-19 (dated by TCRdb to about 2020). Library preparation employed the immunoSEQ multiplex PCR assay. TCRdb limited this immuneACCESS table to in-frame rearrangements with V and J called. A share of clones is missing; checked studies link under half to unresolved V genes, and the rest is unexplained. Within this sample are about 200,000 clones, with about 88% of them counted one time only. Roughly a sixth of the sample is held by the ten biggest clonotypes. Input material: peripheral blood. The receptors come from a man between 45 and 60 years old with COVID-19, enrolled during active disease.

The rearrangement links TRBV27 to TRBJ2-1, with TRBD2 identical over 9 bases. Looked up from germline, CDR1 is MNHEY and CDR2 is SMNVEV (reference sequence). The length of the CDR3 is 14 residues. J gave up 10 bases and V 6 bases, and 10 bases lay outside the gene matches. Here the CDR3 reads CASRITPLAGEQFF. DNA for the CDR3: TGTGCCAGCAGAATAACTCCTCTAGCGGGGGAGCAGTTCTTC.

The genes are TRBV18 and TRBJ1-5; no clear D gene. This CDR3 region has 17 residues. The germline V and J ends were trimmed by 1 base and 6 bases, with 19 bases remaining between them. Germline CDR1 KGHSH, CDR2 LQKENI. The CDR3 DNA is TGTGCCAGCTCACCACTTAATTTACGACTATCTGGTCAGCCCCAGCATTTT. It is translated as CASSPLNLRLSGQPQHF.

The genes are TRBV28 and TRBJ1-4, with 11 bases identical to TRBD1. The CDR3 totals 15 residues. The germline V gene has CDR1 MDHEN and CDR2 SYDVKM. Germline trimming cut 2 bases from V and 7 bases from J; bases unmatched to any gene: 3. The CDR3 coding sequence is TGTGCCAGCAGTTTACCCGGGACAGGGGGTGAAAAACTGTTTTTT. Translated: CASSLPGTGGEKLFF.

This rearrangement joins TRBV29-1 to TRBJ2-5; 10 bases align to TRBD2. V trimming: 7 bases; J trimming: 5 bases; junction bases outside the gene matches: 10. Germline CDR1 is SQVTM and CDR2 is ANQGSEA. CDR3 size: 14 residues. The CDR3 nucleotides read TGCAGCGGGACCTTAGCGGGAGGAGCGGAGACCCAGTACTTC. It specifies CSGTLAGGAETQYF.

The V and J genes are TRBV6-5 and TRBJ1-5; no reliable D call. This CDR3 has 15 amino acids. CDR1 MNHEY and CDR2 SVGAGI come from the germline V gene. Trimming took off 5 bases at V and 2 bases at J, with 13 bases between the two ends. The CDR3 sequence: CASSHLGAGNQPQHF. The DNA of the CDR3 is TGTGCCAGCAGTCATTTGGGTGCGGGCAATCAGCCCCAGCATTTT.

This chain uses TRBV4-1 with TRBJ1-5, with 9 bases aligning to TRBD1. CDR1 is MGHRA and CDR2 is YSYEKL in the germline V gene. The CDR3 is 15 residues long. J was trimmed by 4 bases and V by 5 bases; bases with no gene match: 6. The CDR3 spells CASSTHGQGNQPQHF. The CDR3 DNA reads TGCGCCAGCAGCACCCACGGACAGGGGAATCAGCCCCAGCATTTT.

V and J are TRBV27 and TRBJ1-1; D may be TRBD1 (5 bases). This CDR3 is 15 amino acids long. CDR1 is MNHEY, CDR2 SMNVEV, per germline (reference sequence). The ends were cut back, 4 bases at V and 1 base at J, with 13 bases in the middle. The CDR3 DNA reads TGTGCCAGCAGTTCCACCGGGACTGCGAACACTGAAGCTTTCTTT. As protein: CASSSTGTANTEAFF.

The chain recombines TRBV15 with TRBJ2-6, with D perhaps TRBD2 (5 bases). Per germline, CDR1 LNHNV and CDR2 YYDKDF (reference sequence). This CDR3 has 21 amino acids. V lost 1 base, J lost 1 base, and 23 bases lay in between. The CDR3 spells CATSRGTRAVFSESGANVLTF. Here the CDR3 DNA reads TGTGCCACCAGCAGAGGGACGAGGGCAGTTTTTTCTGAGTCTGGGGCCAACGTCCTGACTTTC.

This chain joins TRBV6-2 or TRBV6-3 and TRBJ2-1, with D perhaps matching TRBD2 (6 bases). Germline CDR1 and CDR2: MNHEY and SVGEGT. This CDR3 region has 11 residues. Trimming took off 5 bases at V and 14 bases at J, with 13 bases between the two ends. The CDR3 sequence: CASSHGGYEFF. Here the CDR3 DNA reads TGTGCCAGCAGTCACGGGGGATACGAGTTCTTC.

This chain uses TRBV6-2 or TRBV6-3 with TRBJ2-6; the match to TRBD1 covers 9 bases. The CDR3 is 18 amino acids. After removal of 5 bases from V and 1 base from J, the junction contained 9 bases not matched to a gene. Germline loops: CDR1 MNHEY, CDR2 SVGEGT. The CDR3 sequence: CASSRDRDIGSGANVLTF. The CDR3 DNA reads as TGTGCCAGCAGTAGGGACAGGGACATCGGGTCTGGGGCCAACGTCCTGACTTTC.

The chain recombines TRBV9 with TRBJ2-6; TRBD1 aligns across 12 bases. V lost 4 bases, J lost 0 bases, and 17 bases stayed unmatched. There are 22 residues in the CDR3. Germline V gives CDR1 SGDLS, CDR2 YYNGEE. CDR3 sequence (DNA): TGTGCCAGCAGCCCCCACCTCGGGACAGGGGGCCGTTGGGCCTCTGGGGCCAACGTCCTGACTTTC. Amino acids: CASSPHLGTGGRWASGANVLTF.

This chain connects TRBV19 to TRBJ1-1; D uncertain. Germline CDR1 reads LNHDA; CDR2 reads SQIVND (reference sequence). Trimming left V 6 bases short and J 2 bases short, with 13 bases between. The CDR3 runs 14 residues. CDR3 region: CASSANPPNTEAFF. The CDR3 region has the DNA TGTGCCAGTAGCGCTAACCCCCCCAACACTGAAGCTTTCTTT.

In the case of this clone: A read error may account for a junction end that differs from germline. The chain employs TRBV6-1 and TRBJ2-1; D is perhaps TRBD2 (6 bases). The CDR3 length is 16 residues. CDR1 MNHNS and CDR2 SASEGT come from the germline V gene. The CDR3 spells CASSVTGSMSYNEQLF. DNA of the CDR3: TGTGCCAGCAGTGTTACCGGGAGTATGTCCTACAATGAGCAGCTCTTC.

This clone was seen a single time. The chain is built from TRBV6-5 and TRBJ2-1, with 7 bases matching TRBD1. The CDR3 has 13 residues. Trimming removed 6 bases from V and 6 bases from J; junction bases left unmatched: 5. Germline-derived CDR1 and CDR2 are MNHEY and SVGAGI. The CDR3 DNA reads as TGTGCCAGCAGACAGGGGAAGGGCAATGAGCAGTTCTTC. Its protein product is CASRQGKGNEQFF.

As concerns this clone: At the DNA level, this CDR3 is encoded by other sequences in the same sample as well. This chain uses TRBV11-3 with TRBJ2-3, with TRBD2 identical over 9 bases. The V gene end was trimmed by 2 bases and the J gene end by 3 bases; junction bases not matched to a gene: 0. Germline CDR1 and CDR2: SGHNT and YENEEA. The CDR3 loop spans 14 amino acids. CDR3 amino acids: CASSLTSGTDTQYF. CDR3 coding DNA: TGTGCCAGCAGCTTAACTAGCGGGACAGATACGCAGTATTTT.

The chain employs TRBV27 and TRBJ2-7; 7 positions agree with TRBD1. V gave up 6 bases and J gave up 4 bases; unmatched junction bases: 9. CDR3 size: 14 residues. Germline V gene sequence: CDR1 MNHEY, CDR2 SMNVEV (reference sequence). DNA for the CDR3: TGTGCCAGCAGCCTGACAGGGTTTGAGTACGAGCAGTACTTC. Translation: CASSLTGFEYEQYF.

V is TRBV6-2 or TRBV6-3 and J is TRBJ1-6, with 9 bases matching TRBD1. Trimming at V came to 6 bases and at J to 0 bases, leaving 9 bases not matched to a gene. The CDR3 spans 18 residues. Germline CDR1 reads MNHEY; CDR2 reads SVGEGT. As DNA, the CDR3 is TGTGCCAGCAGCTTTGGGACAGGGCTCGGCTCCTATAATTCACCCCTCCACTTT. Its translation is CASSFGTGLGSYNSPLHF.